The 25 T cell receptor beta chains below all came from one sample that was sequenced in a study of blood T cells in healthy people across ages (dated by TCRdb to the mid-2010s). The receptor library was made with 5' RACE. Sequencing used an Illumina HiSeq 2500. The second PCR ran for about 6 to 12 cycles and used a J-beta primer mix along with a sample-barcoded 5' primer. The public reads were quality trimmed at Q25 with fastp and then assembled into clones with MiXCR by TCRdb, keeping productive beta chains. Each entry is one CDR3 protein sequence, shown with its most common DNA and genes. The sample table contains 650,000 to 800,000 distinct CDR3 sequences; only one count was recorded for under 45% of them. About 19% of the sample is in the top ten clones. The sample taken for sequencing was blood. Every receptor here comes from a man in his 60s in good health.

The chain's CDR3 is CASSHTGSDEQYF. CDR3 DNA sequence: TGCGCCAGCAGCCATACAGGGTCGGATGAGCAGTACTTC. The chain has TRBV4-3 and TRBJ2-7, with a possible D match to TRBD1 (6 bases). Trimming removed 3 bases from V and 7 bases from J, with 13 bases in between. The CDR3 has 13 amino acids. The germline CDR1 and CDR2 sequences are LGHNA and YSLEER.

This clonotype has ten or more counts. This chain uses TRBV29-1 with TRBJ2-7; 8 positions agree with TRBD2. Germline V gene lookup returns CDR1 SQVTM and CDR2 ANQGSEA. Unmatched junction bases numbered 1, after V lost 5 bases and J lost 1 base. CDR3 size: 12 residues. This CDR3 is CSVSSGSYEQYF. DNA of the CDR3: TGCAGCGTTTCTAGCGGGTCCTACGAGCAGTACTTC.

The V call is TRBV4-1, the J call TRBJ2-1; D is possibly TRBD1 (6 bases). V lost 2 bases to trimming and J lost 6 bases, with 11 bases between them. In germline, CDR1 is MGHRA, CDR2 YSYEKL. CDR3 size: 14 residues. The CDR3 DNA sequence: TGCGCCAGCAGCCAACGAGGACAGTCCAATGAGCAGTTCTTC. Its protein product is CASSQRGQSNEQFF.

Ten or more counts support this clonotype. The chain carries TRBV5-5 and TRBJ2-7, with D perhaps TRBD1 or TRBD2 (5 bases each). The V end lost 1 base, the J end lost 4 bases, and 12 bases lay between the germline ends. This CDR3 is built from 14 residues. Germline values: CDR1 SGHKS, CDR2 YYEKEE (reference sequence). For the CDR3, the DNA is TGTGCCAGCAGCTTGATGGGGGTATTATACGAGCAGTACTTC. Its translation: CASSLMGVLYEQYF.

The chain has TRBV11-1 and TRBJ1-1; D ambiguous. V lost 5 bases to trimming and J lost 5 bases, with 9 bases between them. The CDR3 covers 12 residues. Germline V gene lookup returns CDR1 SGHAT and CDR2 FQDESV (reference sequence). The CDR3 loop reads CASSPLSTEAFF. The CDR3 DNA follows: TGTGCCAGCAGCCCGTTGAGTACTGAAGCTTTCTTT. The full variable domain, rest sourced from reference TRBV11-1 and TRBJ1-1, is EAEVAQSPRYKITEKSQAVAFWCDPISGHATLYWYRQILGQGPELLVQFQDESVVDDSQLPKDRFSAERLKGVDSTLKIQPAELGDSAMYLCASSPLSTEAFFGQGTRLTVV.

The CDR3 region has the DNA TGCAGTGCTAGCCCGCGGGGATACGAGCAGTACTTC. Translation: CSASPRGYEQYF. J is TRBJ2-7 and V is TRBV20-1, with D possibly being TRBD2 (6 bases). V was cut by 3 bases and J by 4 bases, with 10 bases left in between. The CDR3 covers 12 residues. Germline assignment: CDR1 DFQATT and CDR2 SNEGSKA (reference sequence).

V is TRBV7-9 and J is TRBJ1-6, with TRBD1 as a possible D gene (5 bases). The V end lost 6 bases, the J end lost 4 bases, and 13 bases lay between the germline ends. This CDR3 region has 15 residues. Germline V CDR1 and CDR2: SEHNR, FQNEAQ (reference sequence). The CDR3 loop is CASRPDSSYNSPLHF. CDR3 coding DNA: TGTGCCAGCAGACCTGACAGCTCATATAATTCACCCCTCCACTTT. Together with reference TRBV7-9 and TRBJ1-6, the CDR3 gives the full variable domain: DTGVSQNPRHKITKRGQNVTFRCDPISEHNRLYWYRQTLGQGPEFLTYFQNEAQLEKSRLLSDRFSAERPKGSFSTLEIQRTEQGDSAMYLCASRPDSSYNSPLHFGNGTRLTVT.

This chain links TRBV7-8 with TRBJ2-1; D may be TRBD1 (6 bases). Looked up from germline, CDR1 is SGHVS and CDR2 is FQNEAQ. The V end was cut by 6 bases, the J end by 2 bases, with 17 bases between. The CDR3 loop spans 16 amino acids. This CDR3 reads CASRYQGLPTYNEQFF. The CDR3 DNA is TGTGCCAGCAGGTATCAGGGGCTACCAACCTACAATGAGCAGTTCTTC. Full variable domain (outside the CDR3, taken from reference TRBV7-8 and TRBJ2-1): GAGVSQSPRYKVAKRGQDVALRCDPISGHVSLFWYQQALGQGPEFLTYFQNEAQLDKSGLPSDRFFAERPEGSVSTLKIQRTQQEDSAVYLCASRYQGLPTYNEQFFGPGTRLTVL.

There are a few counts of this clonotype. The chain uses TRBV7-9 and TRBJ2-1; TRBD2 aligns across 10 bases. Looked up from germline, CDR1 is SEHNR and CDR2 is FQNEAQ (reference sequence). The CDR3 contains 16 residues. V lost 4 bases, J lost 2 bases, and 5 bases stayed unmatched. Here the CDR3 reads CASSSRLAGAYNEQFF. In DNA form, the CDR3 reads TGTGCCAGCAGCTCCCGGCTAGCGGGGGCCTACAATGAGCAGTTCTTC.

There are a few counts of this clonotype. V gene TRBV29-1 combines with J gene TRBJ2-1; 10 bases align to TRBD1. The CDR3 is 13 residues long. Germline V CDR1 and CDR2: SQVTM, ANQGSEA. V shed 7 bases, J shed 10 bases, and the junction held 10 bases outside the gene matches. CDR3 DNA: TGCAGCGGTGACAGGGGGCAAAGCGCCGAGCAGTTCTTC. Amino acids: CSGDRGQSAEQFF.

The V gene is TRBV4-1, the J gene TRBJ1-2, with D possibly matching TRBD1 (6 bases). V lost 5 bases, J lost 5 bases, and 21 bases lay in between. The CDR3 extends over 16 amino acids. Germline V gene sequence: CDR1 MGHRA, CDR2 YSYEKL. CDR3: CASSKGENRVGYGYTF. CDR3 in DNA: TGCGCCAGCAGCAAAGGGGAGAACAGGGTTGGTTATGGCTACACCTTC.

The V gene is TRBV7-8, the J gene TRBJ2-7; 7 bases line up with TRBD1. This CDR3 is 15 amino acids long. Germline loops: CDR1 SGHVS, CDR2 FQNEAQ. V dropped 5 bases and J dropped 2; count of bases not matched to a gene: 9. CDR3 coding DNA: TGTGCCAGCAGCCTAGGCTGGGACAGCGCCTACGAGCAGTACTTC. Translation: CASSLGWDSAYEQYF.

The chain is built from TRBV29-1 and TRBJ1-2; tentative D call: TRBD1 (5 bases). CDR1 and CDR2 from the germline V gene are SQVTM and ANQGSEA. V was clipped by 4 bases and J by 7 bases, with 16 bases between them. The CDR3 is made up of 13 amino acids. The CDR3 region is CSVVVGERGGYTF. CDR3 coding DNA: TGCAGCGTTGTAGTAGGGGAACGCGGTGGCTACACCTTC.

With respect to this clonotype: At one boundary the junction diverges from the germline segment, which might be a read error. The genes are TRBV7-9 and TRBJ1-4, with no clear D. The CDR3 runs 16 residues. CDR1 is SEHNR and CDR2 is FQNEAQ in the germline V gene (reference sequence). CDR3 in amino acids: CASSFRRPGPDEELFF. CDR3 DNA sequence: TGTGCCAGCAGCTTCCGACGGCCCGGCCCGGATGAAGAACTGTTTTTT.

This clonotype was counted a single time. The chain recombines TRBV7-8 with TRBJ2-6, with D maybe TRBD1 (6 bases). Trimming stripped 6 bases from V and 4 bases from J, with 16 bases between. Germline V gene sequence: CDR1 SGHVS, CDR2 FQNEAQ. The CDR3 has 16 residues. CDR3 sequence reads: CASSRPTGSGANVLTF. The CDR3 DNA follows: TGTGCCAGCAGTAGACCCACAGGGTCCGGGGCCAACGTCCTGACTTTC.

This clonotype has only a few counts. The CDR3 region is CASSPRTGRNEQYF. DNA for the CDR3: TGTGCCAGCAGCCCTCGGACAGGGAGGAACGAGCAGTACTTC. The V gene is TRBV14, the J gene TRBJ2-7; 8 bases are shared with TRBD1. The CDR3 runs 14 residues. The germline gives CDR1 SGHDN, CDR2 FVKESK. V dropped 4 bases and J dropped 5; count of bases not matched to a gene: 7.

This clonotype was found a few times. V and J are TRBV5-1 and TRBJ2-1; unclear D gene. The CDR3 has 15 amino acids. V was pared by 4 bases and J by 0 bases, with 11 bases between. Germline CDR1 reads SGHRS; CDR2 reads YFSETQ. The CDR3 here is CASSADHSSYNEQFF. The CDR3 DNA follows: TGCGCCAGCAGCGCAGACCATAGCTCCTACAATGAGCAGTTCTTC.

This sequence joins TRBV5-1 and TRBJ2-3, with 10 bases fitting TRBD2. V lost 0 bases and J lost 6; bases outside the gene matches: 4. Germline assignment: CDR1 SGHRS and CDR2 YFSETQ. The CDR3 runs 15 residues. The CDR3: CASSLASGGPDTQYF. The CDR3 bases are TGCGCCAGCAGCTTGGCTAGCGGGGGCCCTGATACGCAGTATTTT.

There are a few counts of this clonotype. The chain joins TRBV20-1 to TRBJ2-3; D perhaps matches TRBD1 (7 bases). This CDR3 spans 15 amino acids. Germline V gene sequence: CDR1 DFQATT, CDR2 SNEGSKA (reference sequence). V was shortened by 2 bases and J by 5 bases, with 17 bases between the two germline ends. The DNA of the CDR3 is TGCAGTGCTAGAAACAGGGGAGGTCGGGAAGATACGCAGTATTTT. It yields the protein CSARNRGGREDTQYF.

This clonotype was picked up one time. DNA for the CDR3: TGTGCCAGTAGTATAGATCGTGTGGTAAACTATGGCTACACCTTC. Translation: CASSIDRVVNYGYTF. The chain joins TRBV19 to TRBJ1-2; the D is unclear. In germline, CDR1 is LNHDA, CDR2 SQIVND (reference sequence). Deletions cut 0 bases from V and 2 bases from J, with 10 bases between. This CDR3 has 15 residues. The full variable domain, rest sourced from reference TRBV19 and TRBJ1-2, is DGGITQSPKYLFRKEGQNVTLSCEQNLNHDAMYWYRQDPGQGLRLIYYSQIVNDFQKGDIAEGYSVSREKKESFPLTVTSAQKNPTAFYLCASSIDRVVNYGYTFGSGTRLTVV.

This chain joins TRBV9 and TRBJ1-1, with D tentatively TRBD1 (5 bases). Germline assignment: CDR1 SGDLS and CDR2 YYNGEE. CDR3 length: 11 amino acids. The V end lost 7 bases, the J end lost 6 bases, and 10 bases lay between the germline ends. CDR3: CASSGSAEAFF. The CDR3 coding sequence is TGTGCCAGCTCAGGGTCGGCTGAAGCTTTCTTT.

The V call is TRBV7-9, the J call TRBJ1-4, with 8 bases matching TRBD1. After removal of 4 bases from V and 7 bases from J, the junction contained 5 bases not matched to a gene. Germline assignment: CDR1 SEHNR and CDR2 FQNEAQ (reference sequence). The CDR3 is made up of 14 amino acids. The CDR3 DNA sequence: TGTGCCAGCAGCTCCAGGGGGCCGTCTGAAAAACTGTTTTTT. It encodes CASSSRGPSEKLFF.

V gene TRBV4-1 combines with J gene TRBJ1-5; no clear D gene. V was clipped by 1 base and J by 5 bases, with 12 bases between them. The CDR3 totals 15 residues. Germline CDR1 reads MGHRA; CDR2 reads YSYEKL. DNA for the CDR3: TGCGCCAGCAGCCAAGGTCAAATGGGGTATCAGCCCCAGCATTTT. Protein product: CASSQGQMGYQPQHF.

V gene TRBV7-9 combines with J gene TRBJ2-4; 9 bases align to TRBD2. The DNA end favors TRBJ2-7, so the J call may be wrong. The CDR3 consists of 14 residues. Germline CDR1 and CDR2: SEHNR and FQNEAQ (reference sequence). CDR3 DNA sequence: TGTGCCAGCAGAACTAGCGGGTTCTCCTACGAGCAGTACTTC. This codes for CASRTSGFSYEQYF.

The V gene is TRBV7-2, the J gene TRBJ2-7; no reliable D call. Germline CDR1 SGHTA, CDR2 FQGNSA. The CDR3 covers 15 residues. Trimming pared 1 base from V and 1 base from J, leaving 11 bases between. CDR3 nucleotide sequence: TGTGCCAGCAGCTTAGAGGTCAACCGATCCTACGAGCAGTACTTC. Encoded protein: CASSLEVNRSYEQYF. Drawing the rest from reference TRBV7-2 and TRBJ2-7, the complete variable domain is GAGVSQSPSNKVTEKGKDVELRCDPISGHTALYWYRQSLGQGLEFLIYFQGNSAPDKSGLPSDRFSAERTGGSVSTLTIQRTQQEDSAVYLCASSLEVNRSYEQYFGPGTRLTVT.